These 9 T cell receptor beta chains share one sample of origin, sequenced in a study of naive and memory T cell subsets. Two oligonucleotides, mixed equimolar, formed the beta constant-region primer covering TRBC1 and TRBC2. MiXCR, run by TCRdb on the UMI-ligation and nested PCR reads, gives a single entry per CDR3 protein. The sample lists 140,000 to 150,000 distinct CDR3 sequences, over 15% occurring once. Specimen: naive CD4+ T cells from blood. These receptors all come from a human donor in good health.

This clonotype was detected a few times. Here the CDR3 reads CAITPREDTDTQYF. The CDR3 coding sequence is TGTGCCATCACTCCGCGGGAGGACACAGATACGCAGTATTTT. V and J are TRBV10-3 and TRBJ2-3; the match to TRBD2 covers 8 bases. Germline-derived CDR1 and CDR2 are ENHRY and SYGVKD. V lost 7 bases and J lost 2; bases outside the gene matches: 5. This CDR3 is 14 amino acids long.

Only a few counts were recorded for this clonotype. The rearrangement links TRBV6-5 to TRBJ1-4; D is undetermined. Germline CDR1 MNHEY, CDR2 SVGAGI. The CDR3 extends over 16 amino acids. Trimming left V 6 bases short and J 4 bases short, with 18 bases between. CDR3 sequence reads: CASSRNLRSGNEKLFF. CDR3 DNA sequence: TGTGCCAGCAGCCGGAATCTACGAAGTGGTAATGAAAAACTGTTTTTT.

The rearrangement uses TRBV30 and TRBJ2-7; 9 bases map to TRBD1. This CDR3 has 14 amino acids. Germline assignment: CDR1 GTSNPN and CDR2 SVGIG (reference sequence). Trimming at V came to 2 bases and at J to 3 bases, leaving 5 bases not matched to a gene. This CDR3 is CAWSMTGGNYEQYF. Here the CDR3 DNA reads TGTGCCTGGAGTATGACAGGGGGTAACTACGAGCAGTACTTC.

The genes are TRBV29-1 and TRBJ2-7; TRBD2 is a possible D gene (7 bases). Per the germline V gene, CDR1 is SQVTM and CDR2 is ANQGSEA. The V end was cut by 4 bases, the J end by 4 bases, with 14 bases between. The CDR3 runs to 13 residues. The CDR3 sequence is CSVVGGGNYEQYF. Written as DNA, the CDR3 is TGCAGCGTTGTGGGAGGGGGGAATTACGAGCAGTACTTC.

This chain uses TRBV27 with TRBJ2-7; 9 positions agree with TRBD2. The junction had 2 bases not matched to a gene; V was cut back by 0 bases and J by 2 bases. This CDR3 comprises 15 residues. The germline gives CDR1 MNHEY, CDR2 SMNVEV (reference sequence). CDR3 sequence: CASSLSLAGPYEQYF. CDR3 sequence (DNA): TGTGCCAGCAGTTTATCTCTAGCGGGGCCCTACGAGCAGTACTTC.

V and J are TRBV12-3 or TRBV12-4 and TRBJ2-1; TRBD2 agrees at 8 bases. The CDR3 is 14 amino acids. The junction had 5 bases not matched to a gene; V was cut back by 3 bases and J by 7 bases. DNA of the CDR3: TGTGCCAGCAGTTTTTTTACGGGGGGGAATGAGCAGTTCTTC. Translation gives CASSFFTGGNEQFF.

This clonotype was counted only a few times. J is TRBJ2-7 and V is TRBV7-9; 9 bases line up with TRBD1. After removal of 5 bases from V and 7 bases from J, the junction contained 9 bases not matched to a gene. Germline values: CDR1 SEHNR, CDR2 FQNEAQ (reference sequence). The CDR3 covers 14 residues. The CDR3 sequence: CASSLGQGTAEQYF. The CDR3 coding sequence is TGTGCCAGCAGCCTTGGACAGGGGACGGCGGAGCAGTACTTC.

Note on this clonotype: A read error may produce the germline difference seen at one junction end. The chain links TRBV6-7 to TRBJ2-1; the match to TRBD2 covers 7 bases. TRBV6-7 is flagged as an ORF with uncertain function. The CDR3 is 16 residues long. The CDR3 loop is CTSTQRGDASYNEQFF. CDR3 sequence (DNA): TGTACCAGCACCCAACGGGGGGACGCCTCCTACAATGAGCAGTTCTTC.

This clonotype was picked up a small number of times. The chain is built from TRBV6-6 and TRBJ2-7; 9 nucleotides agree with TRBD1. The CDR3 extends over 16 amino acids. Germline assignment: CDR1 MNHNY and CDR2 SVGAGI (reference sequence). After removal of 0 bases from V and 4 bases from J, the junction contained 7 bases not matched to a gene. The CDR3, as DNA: TGTGCCAGCAGTTACTCGTGGGGACAGGGCAGGTACGAGCAGTACTTC. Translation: CASSYSWGQGRYEQYF.